This is a list of T cell receptor beta chains from one sample in a study of Graves' ophthalmopathy and Graves' hyperthyroidism. MiXCR, run by TCRdb on the multiplex PCR reads, gives a single entry per CDR3 protein. This sample carries hundreds of thousands of distinct CDR3 sequences, over 20% of them seen once, and the ten largest clones take roughly 3.2%. The specimen was peripheral blood. The receptors derive from a woman aged 18-29 years with stable Graves' hyperthyroidism. CDR3s include the opening cysteine and the closing phenylalanine or tryptophan. Each record gives: clone size, J gene, D gene, V gene, CDR3 protein, CDR3 DNA. D genes are given only for firm matches. Clone size is stated in some rows and not others, as once, few, many or a class when expanded.

clone size: few
J gene: TRBJ2-3
D gene: NA
V gene: TRBV20-1
CDR3 protein: CSASGGAHTDTQYF
CDR3 DNA: TGCAGTGCTAGTGGAGGGGCCCACACAGATACGCAGTATTTT

clone size: many
J gene: TRBJ1-1
D gene: NA
V gene: TRBV12-3/TRBV12-4
CDR3 protein: CASSLESGGPSPEAFF
CDR3 DNA: TGTGCCAGCAGTTTAGAGTCCGGGGGCCCTTCGCCTGAAGCTTTCTTT

clone size: many
J gene: TRBJ2-7
D gene: NA
V gene: TRBV12-3/TRBV12-4
CDR3 protein: CASSSGPIGYEQYF
CDR3 DNA: TGTGCCAGCAGTTCCGGCCCTATAGGATACGAGCAGTACTTC

clone size: few
J gene: TRBJ2-2
D gene: NA
V gene: TRBV11-1
CDR3 protein: CASSLVGSPGERFF
CDR3 DNA: TGTGCCAGCAGCTTAGTCGGGAGCCCCGGGGAGCGGTTTTTT

clone size: NA
J gene: TRBJ2-7
D gene: NA
V gene: TRBV15
CDR3 protein: CATSSPTHLSYEQYF
CDR3 DNA: TGTGCCACCAGCAGCCCTACTCACCTCTCCTACGAGCAGTACTTC

clone size: NA
J gene: TRBJ1-1
D gene: TRBD1
V gene: TRBV10-3
CDR3 protein: CAIGTGNTEAFF
CDR3 DNA: TGTGCCATAGGGACAGGGAACACTGAAGCTTTCTTT

clone size: NA
J gene: TRBJ2-2
D gene: NA
V gene: TRBV6-2/TRBV6-3
CDR3 protein: CASSYSARVTGELFF
CDR3 DNA: TGTGCCAGCAGTTACTCCGCCAGGGTCACCGGGGAGCTGTTTTTT

clone size: NA
J gene: TRBJ1-5
D gene: NA
V gene: TRBV12-3/TRBV12-4
CDR3 protein: CASSSRGEPYSNQPQHF
CDR3 DNA: TGTGCCAGCAGTTCGAGGGGGGAGCCGTATAGCAATCAGCCCCAGCATTTT

clone size: NA
J gene: TRBJ2-3
D gene: NA
V gene: TRBV11-2
CDR3 protein: CASSALGGGTDTQYF
CDR3 DNA: TGTGCCAGCAGCGCCCTTGGGGGCGGCACAGATACGCAGTATTTT

clone size: NA
J gene: TRBJ1-1
D gene: NA
V gene: TRBV30
CDR3 protein: CAWCRMRNTDAFF
CDR3 DNA: TGTGCCTGGTGTAGGATGAGGAACACTGATGCTTTCTTT

clone size: many
J gene: TRBJ1-6
D gene: TRBD1
V gene: TRBV20-1
CDR3 protein: CSADSGQGNSPLHF
CDR3 DNA: TGCAGTGCTGACTCGGGACAGGGGAATTCACCCCTCCACTTT

clone size: many
J gene: TRBJ1-5
D gene: NA
V gene: TRBV20-1
CDR3 protein: CSARAGSLLRNQPQHF
CDR3 DNA: TGCAGTGCTAGAGCAGGTAGCTTACTTCGCAATCAGCCCCAGCATTTT

clone size: many
J gene: TRBJ2-7
D gene: NA
V gene: TRBV19
CDR3 protein: CASSIVGRGSIEQYF
CDR3 DNA: TGTGCCAGTAGTATAGTAGGACGGGGCTCCATCGAGCAGTACTTC

clone size: NA
J gene: TRBJ1-1
D gene: TRBD1
V gene: TRBV18
CDR3 protein: CASSPPHRQGTEAFF
CDR3 DNA: TGTGCCAGCTCACCACCGCATCGACAGGGCACTGAAGCTTTCTTT

clone size: NA
J gene: TRBJ1-5
D gene: NA
V gene: TRBV20-1
CDR3 protein: CSASGADHQPQHF
CDR3 DNA: TGCAGTGCTAGTGGCGCAGATCATCAGCCCCAGCATTTT

clone size: many
J gene: TRBJ2-7
D gene: TRBD1
V gene: TRBV12-3/TRBV12-4
CDR3 protein: CASSLQGTEQYF
CDR3 DNA: TGTGCCAGCAGCCTACAGGGGACCGAGCAGTACTTC

clone size: many
J gene: TRBJ2-3
D gene: NA
V gene: TRBV6-2/TRBV6-3
CDR3 protein: CASSQGLNFNGADTQYF
CDR3 DNA: TGTGCCAGCAGTCAGGGGTTAAATTTCAACGGTGCAGATACGCAGTATTTT

clone size: many
J gene: TRBJ1-5
D gene: TRBD1
V gene: TRBV5-1
CDR3 protein: CASSRTGGDQPQHF
CDR3 DNA: TGCGCCAGCAGCAGAACAGGGGGCGACCAGCCCCAGCATTTT

clone size: NA
J gene: TRBJ1-5
D gene: NA
V gene: TRBV6-1
CDR3 protein: CASRTITGRRDQPQHF
CDR3 DNA: TGTGCCAGCAGAACCATAACCGGGAGGAGGGATCAGCCCCAGCATTTT

clone size: many
J gene: TRBJ2-7
D gene: NA
V gene: TRBV27
CDR3 protein: CASSSYEGGKGLYEQYF
CDR3 DNA: TGTGCCAGCAGCTCCTATGAAGGGGGAAAAGGGCTCTACGAGCAGTACTTC

clone size: NA
J gene: TRBJ1-3
D gene: TRBD1
V gene: TRBV18
CDR3 protein: CASSPAVGGRSGNTIYF
CDR3 DNA: TGTGCCAGCTCACCTGCTGTAGGGGGCCGATCTGGAAACACCATATATTTT

clone size: NA
J gene: TRBJ2-7
D gene: NA
V gene: TRBV2
CDR3 protein: CASGTPGEQYF
CDR3 DNA: TGTGCCAGCGGGACTCCTGGGGAGCAGTACTTC

clone size: many
J gene: TRBJ1-2
D gene: TRBD1
V gene: TRBV10-2
CDR3 protein: CASRGTANYGYTF
CDR3 DNA: TGCGCCAGCAGAGGGACAGCTAACTATGGCTACACCTTC

clone size: NA
J gene: TRBJ1-1
D gene: TRBD1
V gene: TRBV29-1
CDR3 protein: CSVRQGRNTEAFF
CDR3 DNA: TGCAGCGTCCGACAGGGGAGGAACACTGAAGCTTTCTTT

clone size: many
J gene: TRBJ2-7
D gene: TRBD2
V gene: TRBV3-1
CDR3 protein: CASSPRLAGVYEQYF
CDR3 DNA: TGTGCCAGCAGTCCAAGACTAGCGGGAGTTTACGAGCAGTACTTC

clone size: many
J gene: TRBJ1-1
D gene: NA
V gene: TRBV6-1
CDR3 protein: CASSGETYTEAFF
CDR3 DNA: TGTGCCAGCAGTGGTGAGACCTACACTGAAGCTTTCTTT

clone size: many
J gene: TRBJ2-7
D gene: NA
V gene: TRBV6-1
CDR3 protein: CASSERHRSYSYEQYF
CDR3 DNA: TGTGCCAGCAGTGAAAGGCATCGAAGTTACTCCTACGAGCAGTACTTC

clone size: many
J gene: TRBJ2-7
D gene: NA
V gene: TRBV9
CDR3 protein: CASSVESASYEQYF
CDR3 DNA: TGTGCCAGCAGCGTAGAATCGGCCTCCTACGAGCAGTACTTC

clone size: many
J gene: TRBJ2-5
D gene: NA
V gene: TRBV12-3/TRBV12-4
CDR3 protein: CASRRDSTETQYF
CDR3 DNA: TGTGCCAGCAGAAGGGATAGCACAGAGACCCAGTACTTC

clone size: NA
J gene: TRBJ1-6
D gene: NA
V gene: TRBV30
CDR3 protein: CAWRVSQNSPLHF
CDR3 DNA: TGTGCCTGGCGTGTAAGTCAGAATTCACCCCTCCACTTT

clone size: once
J gene: TRBJ2-7
D gene: NA
V gene: TRBV6-1
CDR3 protein: CASSEALGKQYF
CDR3 DNA: TGTGCCAGCAGTGAAGCGCTGGGCAAGCAGTACTTC

clone size: many
J gene: TRBJ2-7
D gene: NA
V gene: TRBV11-2
CDR3 protein: CASSPPGVGEQYF
CDR3 DNA: TGTGCCAGCAGCCCCCCGGGGGTGGGCGAGCAGTACTTC

clone size: NA
J gene: TRBJ1-6
D gene: NA
V gene: TRBV7-2
CDR3 protein: CAARGRGSWDSPLHF
CDR3 DNA: TGTGCCGCTCGGGGCAGAGGTTCTTGGGACTCACCCCTCCACTTT

clone size: many
J gene: TRBJ2-7
D gene: NA
V gene: TRBV3-1
CDR3 protein: CASSQEWQPPYEQYF
CDR3 DNA: TGTGCCAGCAGCCAAGAGTGGCAGCCACCCTACGAGCAGTACTTC

clone size: many
J gene: TRBJ2-7
D gene: TRBD2
V gene: TRBV5-6
CDR3 protein: CASSTRAGGPYEQYF
CDR3 DNA: TGTGCCAGCAGTACTAGAGCGGGAGGGCCCTACGAGCAGTACTTC

clone size: NA
J gene: TRBJ2-7
D gene: TRBD1
V gene: TRBV5-1
CDR3 protein: CASRHRDSPSYEQYF
CDR3 DNA: TGCGCCAGCAGACACCGGGACAGTCCGTCCTACGAGCAGTACTTC

clone size: NA
J gene: TRBJ2-7
D gene: TRBD2
V gene: TRBV7-9
CDR3 protein: CASSRLGLAVYEQYF
CDR3 DNA: TGTGCCAGCAGCCGCTTGGGGCTAGCGGTCTACGAGCAGTACTTC

clone size: many
J gene: TRBJ2-5
D gene: TRBD1
V gene: TRBV3-1
CDR3 protein: CASSPGQGAVETQYF
CDR3 DNA: TGTGCCAGCAGCCCAGGACAGGGGGCTGTTGAGACCCAGTACTTC

clone size: NA
J gene: TRBJ1-1
D gene: NA
V gene: TRBV20-1
CDR3 protein: CSARVGGYTEAFF
CDR3 DNA: TGCAGTGCTAGAGTCGGGGGATACACTGAAGCTTTCTTT

clone size: many
J gene: TRBJ2-5
D gene: TRBD2
V gene: TRBV20-1
CDR3 protein: CSAPPSGSRETQYF
CDR3 DNA: TGCAGTGCCCCGCCTAGCGGGAGTCGAGAGACCCAGTACTTC

clone size: NA
J gene: TRBJ2-7
D gene: NA
V gene: TRBV12-3/TRBV12-4
CDR3 protein: CASSGTQGALAPYEQYF
CDR3 DNA: TGTGCCAGCAGTGGAACACAAGGGGCCCTCGCCCCCTACGAGCAGTACTTC

clone size: many
J gene: TRBJ1-1
D gene: NA
V gene: TRBV6-2/TRBV6-3
CDR3 protein: CATKPTGWLMEAFF
CDR3 DNA: TGTGCCACCAAACCAACCGGCTGGTTGATGGAGGCTTTCTTT

clone size: many
J gene: TRBJ2-7
D gene: TRBD2
V gene: TRBV15
CDR3 protein: CATSRALAGTYEQYF
CDR3 DNA: TGTGCCACCAGCAGAGCCCTAGCGGGAACCTACGAGCAGTACTTC

clone size: NA
J gene: TRBJ2-7
D gene: NA
V gene: TRBV12-3/TRBV12-4
CDR3 protein: CASSPEGLSYEQYF
CDR3 DNA: TGTGCCAGCAGTCCTGAAGGGCTCTCCTACGAGCAGTACTTC

clone size: many
J gene: TRBJ1-1
D gene: TRBD1
V gene: TRBV18
CDR3 protein: CASSRGQTNTEAFF
CDR3 DNA: TGTGCCAGCTCACGGGGACAGACGAACACTGAAGCTTTCTTT

clone size: many
J gene: TRBJ1-2
D gene: NA
V gene: TRBV12-3/TRBV12-4
CDR3 protein: CASSLTVANYGYTF
CDR3 DNA: TGTGCCAGCAGTTTAACAGTAGCTAACTATGGCTACACCTTC

clone size: many
J gene: TRBJ1-6
D gene: TRBD1
V gene: TRBV20-1
CDR3 protein: CSAREPRTGGWSPLHF
CDR3 DNA: TGCAGTGCTAGAGAACCAAGGACAGGGGGCTGGTCACCCCTCCACTTT

clone size: NA
J gene: TRBJ2-7
D gene: NA
V gene: TRBV7-2
CDR3 protein: CASRRTGTQYF
CDR3 DNA: TGTGCCAGCAGGCGAACAGGGACGCAGTACTTC

clone size: NA
J gene: TRBJ2-7
D gene: TRBD1
V gene: TRBV6-5
CDR3 protein: CASSYSPGQGPEQYF
CDR3 DNA: TGTGCCAGCAGTTACTCCCCGGGACAGGGGCCCGAGCAGTACTTC

clone size: many
J gene: TRBJ1-2
D gene: TRBD1
V gene: TRBV29-1
CDR3 protein: CSVEHRDRVIGGYTF
CDR3 DNA: TGCAGCGTGGAACATCGGGACAGGGTTATTGGAGGCTACACCTTC

clone size: many
J gene: TRBJ2-7
D gene: NA
V gene: TRBV28
CDR3 protein: CASTRDLAYEQYF
CDR3 DNA: TGTGCCAGCACCCGGGACTTAGCCTACGAGCAGTACTTC